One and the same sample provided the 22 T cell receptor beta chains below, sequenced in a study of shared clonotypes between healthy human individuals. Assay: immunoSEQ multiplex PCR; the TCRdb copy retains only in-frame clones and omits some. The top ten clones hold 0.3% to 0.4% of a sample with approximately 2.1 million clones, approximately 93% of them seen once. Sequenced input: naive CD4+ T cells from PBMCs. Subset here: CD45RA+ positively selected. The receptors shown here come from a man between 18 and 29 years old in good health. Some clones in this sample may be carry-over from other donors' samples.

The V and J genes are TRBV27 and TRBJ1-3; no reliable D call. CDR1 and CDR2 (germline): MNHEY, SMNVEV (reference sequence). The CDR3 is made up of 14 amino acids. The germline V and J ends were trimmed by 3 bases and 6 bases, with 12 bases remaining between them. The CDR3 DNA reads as TGTGCCAGCAGTTTGCATCTAGAGGTAAACACCATATATTTT. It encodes CASSLHLEVNTIYF.

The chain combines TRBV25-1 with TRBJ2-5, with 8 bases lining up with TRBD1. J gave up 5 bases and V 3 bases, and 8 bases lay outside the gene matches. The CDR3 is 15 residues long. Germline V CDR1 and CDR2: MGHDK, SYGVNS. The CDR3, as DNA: TGTGCCAGCAGTGACTGGACAGGGTTAATGGAGACCCAGTACTTC. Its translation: CASSDWTGLMETQYF.

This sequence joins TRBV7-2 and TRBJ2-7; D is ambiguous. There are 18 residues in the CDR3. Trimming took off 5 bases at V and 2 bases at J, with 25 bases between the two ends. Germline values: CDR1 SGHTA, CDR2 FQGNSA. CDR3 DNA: TGTGCCAGCAGCCAACCCGCACTTGGTAGGGTATTACCCTACGAGCAGTACTTC. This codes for CASSQPALGRVLPYEQYF.

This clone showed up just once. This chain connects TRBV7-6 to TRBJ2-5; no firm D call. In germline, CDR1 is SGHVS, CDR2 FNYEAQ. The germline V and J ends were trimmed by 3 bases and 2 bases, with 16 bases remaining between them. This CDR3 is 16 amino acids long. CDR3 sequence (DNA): TGTGCCAGCAGCTTGAGGCCCTCTAACCGACAAGAGACCCAGTACTTC. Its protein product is CASSLRPSNRQETQYF.

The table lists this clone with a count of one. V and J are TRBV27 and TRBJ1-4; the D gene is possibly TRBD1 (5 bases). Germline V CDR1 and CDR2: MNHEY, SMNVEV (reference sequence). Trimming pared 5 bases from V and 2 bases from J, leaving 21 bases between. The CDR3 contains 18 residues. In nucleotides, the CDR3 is TGTGCCAGCAGTCCCAGGGCCGTCATTGGGAGCACTAATGAAAAACTGTTTTTT. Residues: CASSPRAVIGSTNEKLFF.

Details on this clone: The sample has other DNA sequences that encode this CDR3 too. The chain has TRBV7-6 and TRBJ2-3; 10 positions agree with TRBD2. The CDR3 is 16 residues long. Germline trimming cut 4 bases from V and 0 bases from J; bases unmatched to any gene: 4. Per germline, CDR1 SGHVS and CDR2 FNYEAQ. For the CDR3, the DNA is TGTGCCAGCAGCTCGGTTAGCGGGAGGAGCACAGATACGCAGTATTTT. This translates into CASSSVSGRSTDTQYF.

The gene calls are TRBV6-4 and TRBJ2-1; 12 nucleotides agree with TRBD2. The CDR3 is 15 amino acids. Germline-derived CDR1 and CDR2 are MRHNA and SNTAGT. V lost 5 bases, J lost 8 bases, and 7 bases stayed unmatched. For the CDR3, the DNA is TGTGCCAGCAGTCGATCACCTAGCGGGAGGGATGAGCAGTTCTTC. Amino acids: CASSRSPSGRDEQFF.

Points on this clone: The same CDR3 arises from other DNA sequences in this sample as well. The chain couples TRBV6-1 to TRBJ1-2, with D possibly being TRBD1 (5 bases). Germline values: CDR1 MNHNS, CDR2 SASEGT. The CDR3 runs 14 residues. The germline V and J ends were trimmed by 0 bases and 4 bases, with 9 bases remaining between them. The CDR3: CASSEAGGGYGYTF. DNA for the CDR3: TGTGCCAGCAGTGAAGCGGGGGGGGGCTATGGCTACACCTTC.

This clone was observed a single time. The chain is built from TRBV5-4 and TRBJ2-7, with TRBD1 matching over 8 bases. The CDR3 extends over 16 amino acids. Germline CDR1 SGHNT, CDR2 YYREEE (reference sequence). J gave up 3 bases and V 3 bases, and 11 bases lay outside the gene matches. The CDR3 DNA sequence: TGTGCCAGCAGCTCTCACGACAGGGGACCTTACTACGAGCAGTACTTC. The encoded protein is CASSSHDRGPYYEQYF.

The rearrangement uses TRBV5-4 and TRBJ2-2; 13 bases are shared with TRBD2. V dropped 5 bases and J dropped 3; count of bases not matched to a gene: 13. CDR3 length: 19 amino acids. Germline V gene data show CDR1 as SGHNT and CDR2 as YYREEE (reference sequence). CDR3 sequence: CASSSGILAGGPDTGELFF. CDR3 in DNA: TGTGCCAGCAGTTCCGGAATACTAGCGGGAGGGCCGGACACCGGGGAGCTGTTTTTT.

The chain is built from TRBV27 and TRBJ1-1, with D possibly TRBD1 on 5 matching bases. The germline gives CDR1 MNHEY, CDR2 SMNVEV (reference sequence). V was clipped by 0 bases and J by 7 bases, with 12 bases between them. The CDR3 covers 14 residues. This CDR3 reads CASSLSRTYGEAFF. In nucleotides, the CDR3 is TGTGCCAGCAGTTTATCGAGGACATATGGTGAAGCTTTCTTT.

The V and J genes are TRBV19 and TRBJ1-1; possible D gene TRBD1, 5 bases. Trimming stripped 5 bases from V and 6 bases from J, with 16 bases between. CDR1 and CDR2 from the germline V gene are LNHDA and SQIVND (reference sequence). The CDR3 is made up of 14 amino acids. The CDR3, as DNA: TGTGCCAGTAGTGTGGCAGGGCTGAGGGCTGAAGCTTTCTTT. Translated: CASSVAGLRAEAFF.

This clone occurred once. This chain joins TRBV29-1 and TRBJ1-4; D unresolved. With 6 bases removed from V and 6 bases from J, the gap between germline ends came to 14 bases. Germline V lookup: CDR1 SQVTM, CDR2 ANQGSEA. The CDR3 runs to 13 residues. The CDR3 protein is CSVTGPGYEKLFF. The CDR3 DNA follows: TGCAGCGTCACCGGGCCAGGATATGAAAAACTGTTTTTT.

The CDR3 spells CASSFTPGAIMGNTEAFF. The CDR3, as DNA: TGTGCCAGCAGTTTTACCCCCGGGGCTATCATGGGAAACACTGAAGCTTTCTTT. The chain is built from TRBV7-3 and TRBJ1-1; D might be TRBD1 (5 bases). There are 18 residues in the CDR3. The V gene lost 6 bases and the J gene lost 2 bases, with 25 bases spanning the gap. Germline-derived CDR1 and CDR2 are SGHTA and FQGTGA.

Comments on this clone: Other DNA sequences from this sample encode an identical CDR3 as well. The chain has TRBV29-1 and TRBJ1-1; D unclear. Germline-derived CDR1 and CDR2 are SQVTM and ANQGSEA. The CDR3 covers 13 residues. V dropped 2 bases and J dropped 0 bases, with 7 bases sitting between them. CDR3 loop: CSVERALNTEAFF. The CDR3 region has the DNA TGCAGCGTTGAAAGAGCCTTGAACACTGAAGCTTTCTTT.

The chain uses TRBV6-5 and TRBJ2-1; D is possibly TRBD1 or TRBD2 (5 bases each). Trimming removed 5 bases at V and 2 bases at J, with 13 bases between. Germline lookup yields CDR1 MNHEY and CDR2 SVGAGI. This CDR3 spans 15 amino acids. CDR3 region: CASSTQRGAYNEQFF. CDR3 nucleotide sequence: TGTGCCAGCAGTACCCAGCGAGGGGCCTACAATGAGCAGTTCTTC.

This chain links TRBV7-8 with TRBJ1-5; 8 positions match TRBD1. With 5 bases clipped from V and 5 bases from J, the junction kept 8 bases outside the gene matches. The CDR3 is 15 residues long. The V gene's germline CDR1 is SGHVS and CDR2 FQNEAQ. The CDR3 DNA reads TGTGCCAGCAGCCCCATCAAGACAGGGGATCAGCCCCAGCATTTT. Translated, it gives CASSPIKTGDQPQHF.

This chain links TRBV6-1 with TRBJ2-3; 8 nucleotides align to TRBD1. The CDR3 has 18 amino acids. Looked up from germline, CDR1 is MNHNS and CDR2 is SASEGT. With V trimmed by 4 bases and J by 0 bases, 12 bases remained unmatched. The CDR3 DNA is TGTGCCAGCAGTGGACAGGGGATAGGACTCCCAAGCACAGATACGCAGTATTTT. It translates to CASSGQGIGLPSTDTQYF.

The CDR3 region has the DNA TGTGCCAGCTCACCCGTTACAGGGTCGGCCGGGGAGCTGTTTTTT. This sequence encodes CASSPVTGSAGELFF. V gene TRBV18 combines with J gene TRBJ2-2, with a possible D match to TRBD1 (6 bases). CDR1 and CDR2 from the germline V gene are KGHSH and LQKENI. The CDR3 runs 15 residues. V was clipped by 3 bases and J by 6 bases, with 14 bases between them. Together with reference TRBV18 and TRBJ2-2, the CDR3 gives the full variable domain: NAGVMQNPRHLVRRRGQEARLRCSPMKGHSHVYWYRQLPEEGLKFMVYLQKENIIDESGMPKERFSAEFPKEGPSILRIQQVVRGDSAAYFCASSPVTGSAGELFFGEGSRLTVL.

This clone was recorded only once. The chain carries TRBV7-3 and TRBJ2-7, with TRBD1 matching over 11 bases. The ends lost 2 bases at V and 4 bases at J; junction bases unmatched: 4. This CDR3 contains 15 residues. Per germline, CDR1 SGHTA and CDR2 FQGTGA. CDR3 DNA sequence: TGTGCCAGCAGCTTAGGACAGGGGGCAGTTTACGAGCAGTACTTC. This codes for CASSLGQGAVYEQYF.

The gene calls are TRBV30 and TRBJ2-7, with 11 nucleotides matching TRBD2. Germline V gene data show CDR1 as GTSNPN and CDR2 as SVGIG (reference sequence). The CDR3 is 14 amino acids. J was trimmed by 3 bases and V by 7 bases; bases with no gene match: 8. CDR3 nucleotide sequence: TGTGCCTCCTCCGGGACTAGCGGCAACTACGAGCAGTACTTC. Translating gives CASSGTSGNYEQYF.

CDR3 in DNA: TGTGCCAGCAGATACAGTGATACTAGCACAGATACGCAGTATTTT. Amino acids: CASRYSDTSTDTQYF. The chain uses TRBV2 and TRBJ2-3; D unclear. V lost 6 bases to trimming and J lost 0 bases, with 13 bases between them. Germline-derived CDR1 and CDR2 are SNHLY and FYNNEI. The CDR3 runs 15 residues.